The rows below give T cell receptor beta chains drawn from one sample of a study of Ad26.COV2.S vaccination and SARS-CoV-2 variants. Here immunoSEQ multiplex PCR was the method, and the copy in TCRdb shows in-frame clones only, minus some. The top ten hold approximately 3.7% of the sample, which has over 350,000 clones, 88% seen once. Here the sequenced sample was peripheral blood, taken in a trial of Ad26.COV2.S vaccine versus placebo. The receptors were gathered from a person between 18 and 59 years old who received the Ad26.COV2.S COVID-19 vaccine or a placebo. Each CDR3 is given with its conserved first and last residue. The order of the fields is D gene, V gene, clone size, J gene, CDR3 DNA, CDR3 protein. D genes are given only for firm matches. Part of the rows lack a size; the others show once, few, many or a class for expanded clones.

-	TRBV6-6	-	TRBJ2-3	TGTGCCAGCAGCGTAGCGAGGGTTCTCACAGATACGCAGTATTTT	CASSVARVLTDTQYF
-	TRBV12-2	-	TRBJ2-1	TGTGCAAGTCGCTTCACCGGACTAGCGGGGCGACCCTACAATGAGCAGTTCTTC	CASRFTGLAGRPYNEQFF
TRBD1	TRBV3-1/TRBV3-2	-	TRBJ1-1	TGTGCCAGCAGCCTTAGGGGGCCCTTGGCTTTCTTT	CASSLRGPLAFF
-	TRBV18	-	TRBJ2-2	TGTGCCAGCTCACCGTGGGAAACCGGGGAGCTGTTTTTT	CASSPWETGELFF
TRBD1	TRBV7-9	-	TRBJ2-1	TGTGCCAGCAGCCCCCGCCCCGGGACAGATTTTTTCAATGAGCAGTTCTTC	CASSPRPGTDFFNEQFF
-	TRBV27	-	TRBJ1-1	TGTGCCAGCAAAGCGGACGGAAACCGTAACACTGAAGCTTTCTTT	CASKADGNRNTEAFF
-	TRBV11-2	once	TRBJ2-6	TGTGCCAGCAGGACTTATGGGGCCAACGTCCTGACTTTC	CASRTYGANVLTF
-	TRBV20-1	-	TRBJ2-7	TGCAGTGCTAGTGGCACTACTCAGGGCTACGAGCAGTACTTC	CSASGTTQGYEQYF
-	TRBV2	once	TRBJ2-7	TGTGCCAGCAGTGCCACCTACCTCTTAATCTACGAGCAGTACTTC	CASSATYLLIYEQYF
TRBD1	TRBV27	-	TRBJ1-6	TGTGCCAGCGGGGACCCGGGACAGACCTCTTATAATTCACCCCTCCACTTT	CASGDPGQTSYNSPLHF
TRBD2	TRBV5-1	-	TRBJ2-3	TGCGCCAGCAGCTTGGGGGCGACTAGCGGGGCTTATACGCAGTATTTT	CASSLGATSGAYTQYF
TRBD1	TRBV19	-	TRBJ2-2	TGTGCCAGTAGTCGCACAGGGGTTGGTCACACCGGGGAGCTGTTTTTT	CASSRTGVGHTGELFF
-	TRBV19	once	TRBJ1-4	TGTGCCAGTAGTCTTCACACCGGGACCCTTAATGAAAAACTGTTTTTT	CASSLHTGTLNEKLFF
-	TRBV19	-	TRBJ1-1	TGTGCCAGTAGTAAAGAGGTCGACCTGAACACTGAAGCTTTCTTT	CASSKEVDLNTEAFF
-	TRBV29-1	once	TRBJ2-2	TGCAGCGTTGAAGGTAGCACCGGGGAGCTGTTTTTT	CSVEGSTGELFF
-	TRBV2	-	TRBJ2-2	TGTGCCAGCAGTGATGTACGGTCGAACACCGGGGAGCTGTTTTTT	CASSDVRSNTGELFF
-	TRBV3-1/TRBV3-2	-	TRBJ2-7	TGTGCCAGCAGCCAAGATCTTGGGGGGAACTACGAGCAGTACTTC	CASSQDLGGNYEQYF
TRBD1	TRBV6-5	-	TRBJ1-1	TGTGCCACCAAGACAGGGGGCGCGATTGGTGGTGAAGCTTTCTTT	CATKTGGAIGGEAFF
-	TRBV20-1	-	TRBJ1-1	TGCAGTGCGCCCGGACAGACTGAAGCTTTCTTT	CSAPGQTEAFF
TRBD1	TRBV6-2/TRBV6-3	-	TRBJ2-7	TGTGCCAGCAGCCCCTCGGGGACAGGGGGTCGCGAGCAGTACTTC	CASSPSGTGGREQYF
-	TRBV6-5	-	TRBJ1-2	TGTGCCAGCAGTTACTCGATAGGGAATGGCTACACCTTC	CASSYSIGNGYTF
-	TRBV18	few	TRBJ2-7	TGTGCCAGCTCACCTGGGGGCAGGGGTAATTCCTACGAGCAGTACTTC	CASSPGGRGNSYEQYF
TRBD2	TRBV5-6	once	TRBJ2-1	TGTGCCAGCAGCCACCTTATTTCGGGGGGGTACAATGAGCAGTTCTTC	CASSHLISGGYNEQFF
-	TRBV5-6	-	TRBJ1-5	TGTGCCAGCAGCCGGGGGACTCAGCCCCAGCATTTT	CASSRGTQPQHF
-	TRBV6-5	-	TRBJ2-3	TGTGCCAGCACCACAAGAGGAATCACAGATACGCAGTATTTT	CASTTRGITDTQYF
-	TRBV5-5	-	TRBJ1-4	TGTGCCAGCATTCAGATCCGGGGGAGAACTAATGAAAAACTGTTTTTT	CASIQIRGRTNEKLFF
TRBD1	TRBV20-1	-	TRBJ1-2	TGCAGTGCTAGTGTACAGGGGGCTGGCTATGGCTACACCTTC	CSASVQGAGYGYTF
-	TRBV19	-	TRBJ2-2	TGTGCCAGTAGCACATCAAGGGGCGGGGAGCTGTTTTTT	CASSTSRGGELFF
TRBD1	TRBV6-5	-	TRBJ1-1	TGTGCCAGCAGTTACTCGGGACAGGGGGTGGGTGAAGCTTTCTTT	CASSYSGQGVGEAFF
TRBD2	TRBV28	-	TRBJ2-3	TGTGCCAGCAGTCCTAGCGGGGGCACAGATACGCAGTATTTT	CASSPSGGTDTQYF
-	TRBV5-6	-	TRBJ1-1	TGTGCCAGCAGCTTGTCGGTGGGATTTCAGAGTGAAGCTTTCTTT	CASSLSVGFQSEAFF
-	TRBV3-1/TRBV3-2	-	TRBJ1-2	TGTGCCAGCAGCCCAGACCGGTATGGCTACACCTTC	CASSPDRYGYTF
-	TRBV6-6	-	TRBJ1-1	TGTGCCAGCAGTTACTTCGGGGGGCCTGAAGCTTTCTTT	CASSYFGGPEAFF
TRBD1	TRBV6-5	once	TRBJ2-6	TGTGCCAGCATTACAGGGGGCGCGGGGGCCAACGTCCTGACTTTC	CASITGGAGANVLTF
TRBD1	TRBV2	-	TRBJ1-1	TGTGCCAGCAGGGACAGGGGGCCTGGCACTGAAGCTTTCTTT	CASRDRGPGTEAFF
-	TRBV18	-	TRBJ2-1	TGTGCCAGCTCACCACAGGCGCTCCAGTACAATGAGCAGTTCTTC	CASSPQALQYNEQFF
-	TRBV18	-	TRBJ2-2	TGTGCCAGCTCACCTCGAAATGCCGGGGAGCTGTTTTTT	CASSPRNAGELFF
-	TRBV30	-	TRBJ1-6	TGTGCCTGGAGTGTAAGGGTTGCCTATAATTCACCCCTCCACTTT	CAWSVRVAYNSPLHF
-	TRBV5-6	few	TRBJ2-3	TGTGCCAGCAGCATGTCAGAGAAGGGGCGCGGGCAGTATTTT	CASSMSEKGRGQYF
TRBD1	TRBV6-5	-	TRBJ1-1	TGTGCCAGCAGTTCCCGGGACAGGGTTAAGAACACTGAAGCTTTCTTT	CASSSRDRVKNTEAFF
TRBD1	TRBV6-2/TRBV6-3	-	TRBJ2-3	TGTGCCAGCAGCCACCGGGACAGGGGATCAGATACGCAGTATTTT	CASSHRDRGSDTQYF
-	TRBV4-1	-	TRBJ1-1	TGCGCCAGCAGCGGGAGGGGGGCAACGGACACTGAAGCTTTCTTT	CASSGRGATDTEAFF
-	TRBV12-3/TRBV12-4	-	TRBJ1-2	TGTGCCAGCAGTTTAGGGACAGCTTGGGGCTACACCTTC	CASSLGTAWGYTF
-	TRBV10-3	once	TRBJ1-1	TGTGCCATCAGATTAGACAGGAACACTGAAGCTTTCTTT	CAIRLDRNTEAFF
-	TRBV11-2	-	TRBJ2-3	TGTGCCAGCAGCTTAGAGGGCTCCGGCACGCAGTATTTT	CASSLEGSGTQYF
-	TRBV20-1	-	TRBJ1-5	TGCAGTGCTCGGACGGAGGAAGGAATAAATTTT	CSARTEEGINF
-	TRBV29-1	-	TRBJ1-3	TGCAGTATAGAGGGGTCGGGCTCTGGAAACACCATATATTTT	CSIEGSGSGNTIYF
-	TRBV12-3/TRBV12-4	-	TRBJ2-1	TGTGCCAGCAGTTTAGAGGGCCGCACGGAGCAGTTCTTC	CASSLEGRTEQFF